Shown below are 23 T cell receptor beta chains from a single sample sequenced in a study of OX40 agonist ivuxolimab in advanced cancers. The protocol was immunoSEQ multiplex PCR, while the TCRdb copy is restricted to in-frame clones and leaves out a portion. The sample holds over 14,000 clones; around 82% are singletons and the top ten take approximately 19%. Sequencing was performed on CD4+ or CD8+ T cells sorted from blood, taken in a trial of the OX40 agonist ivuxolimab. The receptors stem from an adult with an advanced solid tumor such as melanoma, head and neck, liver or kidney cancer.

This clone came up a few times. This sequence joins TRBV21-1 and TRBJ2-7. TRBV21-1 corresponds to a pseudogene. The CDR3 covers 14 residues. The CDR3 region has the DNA TGTGCCAGCAACACACAAGTAAGGTCCTACGAGCAGTACTTC. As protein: CASNTQVRSYEQYF.

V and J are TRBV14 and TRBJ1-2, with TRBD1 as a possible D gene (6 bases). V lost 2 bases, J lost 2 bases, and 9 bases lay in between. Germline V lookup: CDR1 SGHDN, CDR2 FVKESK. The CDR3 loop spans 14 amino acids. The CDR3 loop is CASSQTTGNYGYTF. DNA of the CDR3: TGTGCCAGCAGCCAAACGACAGGCAACTATGGCTACACCTTC.

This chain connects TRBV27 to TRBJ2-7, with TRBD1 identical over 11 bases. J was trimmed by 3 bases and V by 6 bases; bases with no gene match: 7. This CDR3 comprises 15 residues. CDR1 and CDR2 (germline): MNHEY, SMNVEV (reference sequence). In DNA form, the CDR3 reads TGTGCCAGCAGCTCCGGACAGGGGGCTAACTACGAGCAGTACTTC. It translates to CASSSGQGANYEQYF.

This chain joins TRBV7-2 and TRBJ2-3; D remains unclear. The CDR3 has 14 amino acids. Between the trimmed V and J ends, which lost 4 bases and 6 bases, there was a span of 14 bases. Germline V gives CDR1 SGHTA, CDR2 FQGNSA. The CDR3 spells CASSSSYYRDTQYF. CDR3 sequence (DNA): TGTGCCAGCAGCTCGAGCTACTACCGGGATACGCAGTATTTT.

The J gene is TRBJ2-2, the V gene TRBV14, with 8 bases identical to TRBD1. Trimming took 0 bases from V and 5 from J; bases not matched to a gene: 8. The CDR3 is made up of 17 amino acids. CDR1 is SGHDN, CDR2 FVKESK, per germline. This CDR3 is CASSQDSAGGWTGELFF. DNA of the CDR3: TGTGCCAGCAGCCAAGATTCCGCAGGGGGCTGGACCGGGGAGCTGTTTTTT.

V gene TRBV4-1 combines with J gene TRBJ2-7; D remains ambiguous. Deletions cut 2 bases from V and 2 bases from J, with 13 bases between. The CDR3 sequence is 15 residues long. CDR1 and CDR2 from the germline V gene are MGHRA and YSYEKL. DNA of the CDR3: TGCGCCAGCAGCCAAAGTGCCGGGCGGACCTACGAGCAGTACTTC. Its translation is CASSQSAGRTYEQYF.

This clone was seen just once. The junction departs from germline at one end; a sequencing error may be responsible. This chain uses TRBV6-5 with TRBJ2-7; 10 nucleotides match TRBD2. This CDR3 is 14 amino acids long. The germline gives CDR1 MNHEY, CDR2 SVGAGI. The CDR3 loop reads CASSYVLAGVPSHF. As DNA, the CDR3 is TGTGCCAGCAGTTACGTGCTAGCGGGAGTCCCCAGTCACTTC.

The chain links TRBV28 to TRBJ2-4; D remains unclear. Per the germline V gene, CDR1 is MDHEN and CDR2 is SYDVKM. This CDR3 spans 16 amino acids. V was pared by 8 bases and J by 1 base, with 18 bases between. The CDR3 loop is CASAGDGDLAKNIQYF. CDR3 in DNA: TGTGCCAGCGCTGGGGATGGCGATTTGGCCAAAAACATTCAGTACTTC.

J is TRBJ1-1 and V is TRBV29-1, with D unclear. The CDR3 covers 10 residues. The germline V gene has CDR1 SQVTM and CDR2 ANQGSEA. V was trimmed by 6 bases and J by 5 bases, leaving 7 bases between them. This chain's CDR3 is CSVWGTEAFF. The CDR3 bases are TGCAGCGTGTGGGGTACTGAAGCTTTCTTT. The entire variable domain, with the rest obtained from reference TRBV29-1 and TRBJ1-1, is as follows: SAVISQKPSRDICQRGTSLTIQCQVDSQVTMMFWYRQQPGQSLTLIATANQGSEATYESGFVIDKFPISRPNLTFSTLTVSNMSPEDSSIYLCSVWGTEAFFGQGTRLTVV.

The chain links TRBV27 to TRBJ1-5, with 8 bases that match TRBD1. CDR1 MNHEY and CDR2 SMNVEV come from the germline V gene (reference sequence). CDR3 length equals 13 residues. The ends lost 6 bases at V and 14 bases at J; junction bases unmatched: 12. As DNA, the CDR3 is TGTGCCAGCAGCGCCCTAACAGGGGGAGAGGAGCATTTT. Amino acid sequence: CASSALTGGEEHF.

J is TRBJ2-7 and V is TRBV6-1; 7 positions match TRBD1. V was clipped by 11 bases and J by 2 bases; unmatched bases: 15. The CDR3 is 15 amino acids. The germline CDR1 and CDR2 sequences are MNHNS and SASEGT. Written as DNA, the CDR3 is TGTGCCTCCCGAGGCGGCATCGGGACAGCCTACGAGCAGTACTTC. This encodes CASRGGIGTAYEQYF.

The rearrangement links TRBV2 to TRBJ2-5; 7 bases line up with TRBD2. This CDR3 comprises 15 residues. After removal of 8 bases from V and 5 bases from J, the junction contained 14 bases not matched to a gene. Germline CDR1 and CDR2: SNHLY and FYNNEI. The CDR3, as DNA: TGTGCCAGCTGGCGGGAGTTTTATGAGGGGGAGACCCAGTACTTC. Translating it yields CASWREFYEGETQYF.

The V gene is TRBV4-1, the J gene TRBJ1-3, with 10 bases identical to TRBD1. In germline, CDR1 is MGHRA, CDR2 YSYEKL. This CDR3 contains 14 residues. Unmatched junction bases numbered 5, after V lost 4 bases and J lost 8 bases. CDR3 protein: CASSPSGQGDTIYF. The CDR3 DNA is TGCGCCAGCAGCCCATCTGGACAGGGGGACACCATATATTTT.

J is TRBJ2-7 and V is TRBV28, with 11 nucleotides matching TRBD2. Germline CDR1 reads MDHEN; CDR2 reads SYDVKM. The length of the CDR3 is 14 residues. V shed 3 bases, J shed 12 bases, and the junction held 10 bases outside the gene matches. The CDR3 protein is CASSFASGRTERYF. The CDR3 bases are TGTGCCAGCAGTTTCGCTAGCGGGAGGACCGAGAGGTACTTC.

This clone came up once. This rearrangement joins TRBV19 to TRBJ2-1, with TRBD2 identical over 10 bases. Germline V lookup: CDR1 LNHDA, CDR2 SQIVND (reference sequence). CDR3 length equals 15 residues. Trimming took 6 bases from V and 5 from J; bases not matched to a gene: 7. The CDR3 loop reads CASRELAGANNEQFF. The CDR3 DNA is TGTGCCAGTAGGGAGCTAGCGGGAGCCAACAATGAGCAGTTCTTC.

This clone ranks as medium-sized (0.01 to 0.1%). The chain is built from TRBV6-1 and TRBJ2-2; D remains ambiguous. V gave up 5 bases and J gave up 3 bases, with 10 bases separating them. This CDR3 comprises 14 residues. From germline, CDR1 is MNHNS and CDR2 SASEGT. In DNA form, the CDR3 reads TGTGCCAGCAGTACACTCTCTGACACCGGGGAGCTGTTTTTT. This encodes CASSTLSDTGELFF.

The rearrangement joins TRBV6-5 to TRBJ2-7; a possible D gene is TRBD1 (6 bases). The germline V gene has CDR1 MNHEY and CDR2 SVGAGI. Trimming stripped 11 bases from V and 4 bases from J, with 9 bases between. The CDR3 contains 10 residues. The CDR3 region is CAGGQYEQYF. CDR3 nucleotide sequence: TGTGCCGGTGGACAGTACGAGCAGTACTTC.

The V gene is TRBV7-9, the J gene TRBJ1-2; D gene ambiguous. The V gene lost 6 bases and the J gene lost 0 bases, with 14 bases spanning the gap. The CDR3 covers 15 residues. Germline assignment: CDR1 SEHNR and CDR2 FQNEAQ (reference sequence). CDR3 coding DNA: TGTGCCAGCAGTCAAGACCGAGAGACTAACTATGGCTACACCTTC. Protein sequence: CASSQDRETNYGYTF.

The CDR3 loop is CASSDRGTGGKHF. CDR3 in DNA: TGTGCCAGCAGTGATCGAGGGACAGGGGGGAAGCATTTT. The chain joins TRBV28 to TRBJ1-5, with TRBD1 matching 11 bases. The V and J ends lost 5 bases and 14 bases, in that order; junction bases with no gene match: 8. The CDR3 sequence is 13 residues long. From germline, CDR1 is MDHEN and CDR2 SYDVKM.

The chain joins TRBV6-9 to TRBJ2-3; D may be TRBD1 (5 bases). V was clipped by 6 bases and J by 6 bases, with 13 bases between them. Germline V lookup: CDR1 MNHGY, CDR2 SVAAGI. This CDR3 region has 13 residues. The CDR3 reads CASRLGPSDTQYF. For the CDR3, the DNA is TGTGCCAGCAGATTGGGGCCCTCGGATACGCAGTATTTT.

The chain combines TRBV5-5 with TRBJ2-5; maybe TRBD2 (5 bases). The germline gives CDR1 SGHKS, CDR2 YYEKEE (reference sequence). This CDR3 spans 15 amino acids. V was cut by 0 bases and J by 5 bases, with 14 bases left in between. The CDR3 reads CASSLGGGFQETQYF. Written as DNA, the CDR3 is TGTGCCAGCAGCTTGGGTGGAGGTTTTCAGGAGACCCAGTACTTC.

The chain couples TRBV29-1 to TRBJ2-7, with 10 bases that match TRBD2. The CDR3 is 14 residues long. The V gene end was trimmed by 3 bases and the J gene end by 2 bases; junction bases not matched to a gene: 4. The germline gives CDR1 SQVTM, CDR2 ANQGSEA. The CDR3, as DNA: TGCAGCGTTGAGGCAGCGGGAGGGCCCTACGAGCAGTACTTC. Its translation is CSVEAAGGPYEQYF.

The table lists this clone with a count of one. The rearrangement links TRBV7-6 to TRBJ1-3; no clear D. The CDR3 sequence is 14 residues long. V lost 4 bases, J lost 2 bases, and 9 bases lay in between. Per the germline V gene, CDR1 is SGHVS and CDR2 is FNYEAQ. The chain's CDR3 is CASSWTSTGNTIYF. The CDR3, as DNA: TGTGCCAGCAGCTGGACCTCCACTGGAAACACCATATATTTT.